The 13 T cell receptor beta chains below all came from one sample that was sequenced in a study of preoperative IRX-2 immunotherapy in early breast cancer. As to treatment: preoperative locoregional IRX-2 cytokine immunotherapy. Profiling relied on immunoSEQ multiplex PCR, and the TCRdb table lists in-frame clones only, not all of them. The repertoire holds 30,000 or so clones, under 90% seen once, with under 4% in the top ten. This sample was gathered from a patient treated with IRX-2 immunotherapy. The receptors come from a human donor with breast cancer.

A single count supports this clone. For the CDR3, the DNA is TGTGCCAGCAGTTACGGGACTAGCGGATACAATGAGCAGTTCTTC. Amino acid sequence: CASSYGTSGYNEQFF. This chain uses TRBV6-8 with TRBJ2-1; 11 nucleotides align to TRBD2. The CDR3 extends over 15 amino acids. Trimming removed 2 bases from V and 4 bases from J; junction bases left unmatched: 1. Germline CDR1 and CDR2: MNHGY and SAAAGT.

This chain connects TRBV15 to TRBJ1-2; maybe TRBD1 (5 bases). Trimming removed 4 bases at V and 8 bases at J, with 20 bases between. This CDR3 spans 15 amino acids. Germline CDR1 LNHNV, CDR2 YYDKDF (reference sequence). The chain's CDR3 is CATSNPRGTPSGYTF. CDR3 nucleotide sequence: TGTGCCACCAGCAACCCTAGAGGGACCCCATCGGGCTACACCTTC.

The chain employs TRBV18 and TRBJ2-1; 9 nucleotides align to TRBD1. CDR1 is KGHSH, CDR2 LQKENI, per germline. The CDR3 is 16 amino acids. With V trimmed by 4 bases and J by 7 bases, 11 bases remained unmatched. The CDR3 DNA sequence: TGTGCCAGCTCACGCACCGGGACAGGGTTGGGGAATGAGCAGTTCTTC. Its translation: CASSRTGTGLGNEQFF.

The V gene is TRBV6-8, the J gene TRBJ1-2; D uncertain. This CDR3 spans 13 amino acids. Germline V lookup: CDR1 MNHGY, CDR2 SAAAGT. V shed 2 bases and J shed 2 bases, with 6 bases lying between them. CDR3 region: CASSYGQNYGYTF. The DNA of the CDR3 is TGTGCCAGCAGTTACGGTCAGAACTATGGCTACACCTTC.

The chain joins TRBV6-8 to TRBJ1-1, with D possibly matching TRBD1 (5 bases). Trimming took 2 bases from V and 4 from J, leaving 8 bases between them. This CDR3 region has 13 residues. CDR1 is MNHGY, CDR2 SAAAGT, per germline. The CDR3 reads CASSYQTATEAFF. In DNA form, the CDR3 reads TGTGCCAGCAGTTACCAGACAGCCACTGAAGCTTTCTTT.

This chain joins TRBV29-1 and TRBJ2-5, with 7 bases fitting TRBD2. The CDR3 runs to 14 residues. Germline V CDR1 and CDR2: SQVTM, ANQGSEA. The J segment lost 5 bases and the V segment lost 3 bases, leaving 9 bases of the junction unmatched. The CDR3 loop reads CSVDTAGTGETQYF. The CDR3 DNA is TGCAGCGTTGATACAGCGGGGACCGGGGAGACCCAGTACTTC.

The chain links TRBV11-3 to TRBJ1-6; no reliable D call. The CDR3 spans 19 residues. Germline V CDR1 and CDR2: SGHNT, YENEEA. Trimming shortened V by 0 bases and J by 0 bases, and 15 bases separated the two germline ends. In DNA, the CDR3 is TGTGCCAGCAGCTTAGAAAGAGACTTTCTGAGCTCCTATAATTCACCCCTCCACTTT. It is translated as CASSLERDFLSSYNSPLHF.

This clone was counted a few times. The chain carries TRBV11-3 and TRBJ1-5, with 9 nucleotides matching TRBD1. Germline trimming cut 5 bases from V and 1 base from J; bases unmatched to any gene: 6. Germline V lookup: CDR1 SGHNT, CDR2 YENEEA. The CDR3 is 16 residues long. The CDR3 sequence is CASSQVGTGSNQPQHF. In DNA, the CDR3 is TGTGCCAGCAGCCAGGTTGGGACAGGGAGCAATCAGCCCCAGCATTTT.

The chain carries TRBV6-8 and TRBJ2-7; 7 bases fit TRBD1. The CDR3 contains 14 residues. Germline-derived CDR1 and CDR2 are MNHGY and SAAAGT. The ends lost 0 bases at V and 5 bases at J; junction bases unmatched: 4. The CDR3 here is CASSYSTGIHEQYF. Written as DNA, the CDR3 is TGTGCCAGCAGTTACTCGACAGGGATCCACGAGCAGTACTTC.

The genes are TRBV7-7 and TRBJ1-1; 7 bases line up with TRBD1. V was clipped by 6 bases and J by 5 bases; unmatched bases: 12. CDR3 length equals 15 residues. Germline values: CDR1 SSHAT, CDR2 FNYEAQ (reference sequence). The CDR3 sequence is CASSVTSGGGTEAFF. CDR3 coding DNA: TGTGCCAGCAGTGTTACATCAGGGGGAGGAACTGAAGCTTTCTTT.

V usage is TRBV30 and J usage is TRBJ1-6; D gene unclear. CDR3 length: 14 residues. V gave up 3 bases and J gave up 5 bases, with 11 bases separating them. Germline V gene data show CDR1 as GTSNPN and CDR2 as SVGIG (reference sequence). The CDR3 nucleotides are TGTGCCTGGAGCCGCGGTCAAGATAATTCACCCCTCCACTTT. Encoded protein: CAWSRGQDNSPLHF. Full variable domain (rest looked up from reference TRBV30 and TRBJ1-6): SQTIHQWPATLVQPVGSPLSLECTVEGTSNPNLYWYRQAAGRGLQLLFYSVGIGQISSEVPQNLSASRPQDRQFILSSKKLLLSDSGFYLCAWSRGQDNSPLHFGNGTRLTVT.

V is TRBV15 and J is TRBJ2-5, with D uncertain. The CDR3 is 14 residues long. V shed 0 bases and J shed 5 bases, with 10 bases lying between them. The V gene's germline CDR1 is LNHNV and CDR2 YYDKDF (reference sequence). The CDR3 region is CATSRDEIGETQYF. CDR3 sequence (DNA): TGTGCCACCAGCAGAGATGAAATAGGGGAGACCCAGTACTTC.

This chain connects TRBV7-1 to TRBJ2-7, with TRBD1 identical over 9 bases. TRBV7-1 is marked as an open reading frame, function uncertain. The CDR3 extends over 13 amino acids. Trimming cost V 7 bases and J 6 bases; bases outside gene matches: 7. CDR3 in DNA: TGTGCCAGCACCCGGGACAGGGTTCCCGAGCAGTACTTC. Translation: CASTRDRVPEQYF.